This T cell receptor (beta chain) was recorded in a study of blood T cell repertoires in COVID-19. Study summary: There were acute and convalescent COVID-19 samples, and they came from the United States, Italy and Spain. T cells, B-cell-depleted T cells, or PBMCs supplied cDNA or gDNA.

Clones were read by immunoSEQ multiplex PCR, and TCRdb kept only the in-frame ones, dropping some. The table has about 440,000 clones, about 91% seen once. V lost 0 bases and J 6 bases, leaving 9 bases between the germline ends. The CDR3 is made up of 13 amino acids. Germline V gives CDR1 WNHNN, CDR2 SYGVQD (reference sequence). Patients at the Seattle site were enrolled during active infection and followed longitudinally. The sequenced sample was peripheral blood. The chain combines TRBV10-1 with TRBJ2-7, with D maybe TRBD1 (6 bases). This TCR was recovered from a woman aged 50 to 65 with COVID-19, enrolled during active disease. The CDR3 region has the DNA TGCGCCAGCAGTGAGTCGCTAGGGGGCGAGCAGTACTTC. Protein product: CASSESLGGEQYF.